Listed below are T cell receptor beta chains from one sample, sequenced in a study of CXCR3-negative and CXCR3-positive naive CD8 T cells. TCRdb re-called the 5' RACE reads; one entry per CDR3 protein, DNA not given. Its table records 75,000 to 90,000 distinct CDR3 sequences. What was sequenced was naive CXCR3+ CD8+ T cells from blood. The source of these receptors is a human donor in good health. Some clones in this sample may be carry-over from other donors' samples. The CDR3 runs from the conserved cysteine through the conserved F or W.

V: TRBV10-3
J: TRBJ2-1
CDR3: CAISGGMLDEQFF

V: TRBV28
J: TRBJ1-1
CDR3: CASSLGTGGTNTEAFF

V: TRBV7-2
J: TRBJ2-1
CDR3: CASSSRTRMLVRGNEQFF

V: TRBV10-3
J: TRBJ1-3
CDR3: CAISEEGSGNTIYF

V: TRBV12-3/TRBV12-4
J: TRBJ2-3
CDR3: CASSLGSSTDTQYF

V: TRBV6-2/TRBV6-3
J: TRBJ1-5
CDR3: CASSARGGNQPQHF

V: TRBV6-2/TRBV6-3
J: TRBJ2-1
CDR3: CASSYEQGVGNEQFF

V: TRBV5-1
J: TRBJ2-5
CDR3: CASSQEGGGRETQYF

V: TRBV12-3/TRBV12-4
J: TRBJ2-1
CDR3: CASSLTGGPYNEQFF

V: TRBV5-6
J: TRBJ2-7
CDR3: CASSLGTGIYEQYF

V: TRBV20-1
J: TRBJ2-1
CDR3: CSAPTGVAYNEQFF

V: TRBV20-1
J: TRBJ1-1
CDR3: CSAPAAEPIAEAFF

V: TRBV7-2
J: TRBJ1-5
CDR3: CASSLSGSGEVDQPQHF

V: TRBV6-5
J: TRBJ2-2
CDR3: CASSYVTGAEELFF

V: TRBV29-1
J: TRBJ1-1
CDR3: CSVEFDLNTEAFF

V: TRBV29-1
J: TRBJ2-7
CDR3: CSVAGGLAESYRSYEQYF

V: TRBV19
J: TRBJ1-5
CDR3: CASTFRTVSNQPQHF

V: TRBV28
J: TRBJ2-3
CDR3: CASSSHAGSLTDTQYF

V: TRBV28
J: TRBJ1-2
CDR3: CASSFPRQGHYGYTF

V: TRBV20-1
J: TRBJ2-1
CDR3: CSARDPLAGSSYNEQFF

V: TRBV28
J: TRBJ2-2
CDR3: CASRNQGAGELFF

V: TRBV29-1
J: TRBJ1-1
CDR3: CSVHRGGNAEAFF

V: TRBV21-1
J: TRBJ2-1
CDR3: CASSKRAPDNEQFF

V: TRBV5-1
J: TRBJ2-1
CDR3: CASSLIPPGNPYNEQFF

V: TRBV2
J: TRBJ2-5
CDR3: CASGGVTKKETQYF

V: TRBV6-6
J: TRBJ1-1
CDR3: CASSYVESEAFF

V: TRBV19
J: TRBJ2-3
CDR3: CASSIRGSTDTQYF

V: TRBV7-9
J: TRBJ1-1
CDR3: CASSLLQGVTEAFF

V: TRBV7-9
J: TRBJ2-1
CDR3: CASTLPARGSPYNEQFF

V: TRBV20-1
J: TRBJ1-5
CDR3: CSARDPNPGQGRHQGNQPQHF

V: TRBV20-1
J: TRBJ1-4
CDR3: CSAYGDWTGEDARLTNEKLFF

V: TRBV5-1
J: TRBJ2-7
CDR3: CASSLDRGDEQYF

V: TRBV25-1
J: TRBJ1-5
CDR3: CASSETGTGAQQPQHF

V: TRBV6-2/TRBV6-3
J: TRBJ2-1
CDR3: CASSYGGTGNEQFF

V: TRBV29-1
J: TRBJ2-1
CDR3: CSVRADGDFVLYNEQFF

V: TRBV7-6
J: TRBJ2-3
CDR3: CASSQTSGGTRDTQYF

V: TRBV6-5
J: TRBJ2-2
CDR3: CASSYSWDTNTGELFF

V: TRBV6-2/TRBV6-3
J: TRBJ2-2
CDR3: CASSPRTRGTGELFF

V: TRBV4-1
J: TRBJ2-6
CDR3: CASSQDPGVGFSGANVLTF